Listed below are T cell receptor beta chains from one sample, sequenced in a study of blood T cells in healthy people across ages. TCRdb re-derived calls from the 5' RACE reads in MiXCR, one entry per CDR3 protein. The sample includes roughly 930,000 distinct CDR3 sequences, around 46% of them seen just once. The sequencing sample was made of blood. These receptors originate from a man aged 30 to 45 in good health. Both conserved end residues are part of each CDR3. A D gene is named only where the DNA matches it firmly. A clone size is listed for some rows: how often the clone was seen (once, few, many), or a class if it is expanded.

j_call	v_call	clone_size	d_call	cdr3_nt	cdr3_aa
TRBJ2-4	TRBV30	few	TRBD1	TGTGCCTGGAGTAAAACAGGGGGGTTATCTGGTGAGCAGTACTTC	CAWSKTGGLSGEQYF
TRBJ2-2	TRBV11-2	-	TRBD2	TGTGCCAGCAGCTTAGGGACTAGCGGGACCCCCGGGGAGCTGTTTTTT	CASSLGTSGTPGELFF
TRBJ2-7	TRBV20-1	few	-	TGCAGTGCTAGAGACCCCAAGGGCGGGGTACGCGAGCAGTACTTC	CSARDPKGGVREQYF
TRBJ1-6	TRBV7-6	-	-	TGTGCCAGCAGCCCCACCTCAGGGTCCTATAATTCACCCCTCCACTTT	CASSPTSGSYNSPLHF
TRBJ1-2	TRBV7-2	few	-	TGTGCCAGCAGCCGTCCCGGGACGAAACTGACCGGCTACACCTTC	CASSRPGTKLTGYTF
TRBJ2-1	TRBV6-6	-	-	TGTGCCAGCACCAACGGTTATCTCGGCAATGAGCAGTTCTTC	CASTNGYLGNEQFF
TRBJ2-1	TRBV7-8	-	TRBD2	TGTGCCAGCACCTTAACCGGACTAGCGGGGGGCAAGCAGTTCTTC	CASTLTGLAGGKQFF
TRBJ1-5	TRBV6-6	-	-	TGTGCCAGCACCCTAGGGGGGAGCAATCAGCCCCAGCATTTT	CASTLGGSNQPQHF
TRBJ1-2	TRBV12-3/TRBV12-4	-	-	TGTGCCAGCGGAATCGGGGGGTCTGGCTACACCTTC	CASGIGGSGYTF
TRBJ1-4	TRBV7-9	few	-	TGTGCCAGCAGCTTAGGTCGTACAGGGTTTGCAACTAATGAAAAACTGTTTTTT	CASSLGRTGFATNEKLFF
TRBJ1-3	TRBV5-1	once	TRBD1	TGCGCCAGCAGCCCTGGGGACAGAAGCCCTGGAAACACCATATATTTT	CASSPGDRSPGNTIYF
TRBJ2-1	TRBV6-2/TRBV6-3	-	-	TGTGCCAGCAGCCTTATGGCGCGGGGTATAAACAATGAGCAGTTCTTC	CASSLMARGINNEQFF
TRBJ1-3	TRBV5-1	-	TRBD1	TGCGCCAGCAGCGTCGGGACAGGGGTCGAAAACACCATATATTTT	CASSVGTGVENTIYF
TRBJ1-1	TRBV7-2	-	-	TGTGCCAGCAGAGCCGGTCGCATGAACACTGAAGCTTTCTTT	CASRAGRMNTEAFF
TRBJ1-2	TRBV5-6	-	-	TGTGCCAGCAGCTTTTTTGAGACTCTGGGCAACTATGGCTACACCTTC	CASSFFETLGNYGYTF
TRBJ2-3	TRBV12-3/TRBV12-4	few	-	TGTGCCAGCAGTTCTAGGGGCGCCTTTCTGGGGGGACGCACAGATACGCAGTATTTT	CASSSRGAFLGGRTDTQYF
TRBJ1-1	TRBV12-3/TRBV12-4	-	TRBD1	TGTGCCAGCAGTTTGGACGGGACAGGAATACTTGAAGCTTTCTTT	CASSLDGTGILEAFF
TRBJ2-1	TRBV29-1	few	-	TGCAGCGTTGTAACGGCCTACAATGAGCAGTTCTTC	CSVVTAYNEQFF
TRBJ2-2	TRBV5-1	-	-	TGCGCCAGCAGCCCGACACCCGACAGAACGAACACCGGGGAGCTGTTTTTT	CASSPTPDRTNTGELFF
TRBJ1-2	TRBV29-1	-	-	TGCAGCGTTGAAGGAGGGACCCGATATGGCTACACCTTC	CSVEGGTRYGYTF
TRBJ1-1	TRBV27	few	-	TGTGCCAGCAGTTTCGAGATGAACACTGAAGCTTTCTTT	CASSFEMNTEAFF
TRBJ1-2	TRBV29-1	-	TRBD1	TGCAGCGTTGATTACATCGAGGACAGGGGCGGCTATGGCTACACCTTC	CSVDYIEDRGGYGYTF
TRBJ2-3	TRBV28	few	TRBD2	TGTGCCAGCAGTTCCAGCGGGGGGCCGACGGTAGATACGCAGTATTTT	CASSSSGGPTVDTQYF
TRBJ1-3	TRBV12-3/TRBV12-4	few	-	TGTGCCAGCACCCACGATGCTGGAAACACCATATATTTT	CASTHDAGNTIYF
TRBJ2-7	TRBV4-3	-	TRBD2	TGCGCCAGCAGCCATGGCCTTGGCGGGGGCTACGAGCAGTACTTC	CASSHGLGGGYEQYF
TRBJ2-1	TRBV6-2/TRBV6-3	few	TRBD1	TGTGCCAGCAGCTGGGACAGGCCGACGAATGAGCAGTTCTTC	CASSWDRPTNEQFF
TRBJ1-1	TRBV29-1	-	-	TGCAGCGTTGAATGGAAACTTGCTCGGAACACTGAAGCTTTCTTT	CSVEWKLARNTEAFF
TRBJ2-3	TRBV7-9	-	-	TGTGCCAGCAGCAACAGGGCCACAGATACGCAGTATTTT	CASSNRATDTQYF
TRBJ2-3	TRBV18	-	-	TGTGCCAGCTCACCACGGGGGTTACGGACAGATACGCAGTATTTT	CASSPRGLRTDTQYF
TRBJ2-7	TRBV4-1	-	-	TGCGCCAGCAGCCACGCAACGGCAGGGAGAAACGAGCAGTACTTC	CASSHATAGRNEQYF
TRBJ1-2	TRBV18	-	-	TGTGCCAGCTCACCGACGGTCCGAAACTATGGCTACACCTTC	CASSPTVRNYGYTF
TRBJ2-3	TRBV7-9	few	TRBD1	TGTGCCAGCAGCTCGGGACAGGCTTTCACAGATACGCAGTATTTT	CASSSGQAFTDTQYF
TRBJ2-2	TRBV10-3	-	-	TGTGCCATCAAGGACAGTCGACAGAACACCGGGGAGCTGTTTTTT	CAIKDSRQNTGELFF
TRBJ2-1	TRBV9	-	-	TGTGCCAGCAGCGTAGGCCCTTTCCAGGGAGGTGAGCAGTTCTTC	CASSVGPFQGGEQFF
TRBJ2-3	TRBV27	few	TRBD1	TGTGCCAGCAGTTACGCTCCGGGACAGGGAACAGATACGCAGTATTTT	CASSYAPGQGTDTQYF
TRBJ2-7	TRBV20-1	few	TRBD1	TGCAGTGCACACAGGGGGCCATACGAGCAGTACTTC	CSAHRGPYEQYF
TRBJ1-2	TRBV29-1	-	-	TGCAGCGTTGAGGAGGGCCACACCTTC	CSVEEGHTF
TRBJ2-1	TRBV20-1	-	TRBD2	TGCAGTGCTAGAGATGGAGGAGCGGGGGTTAGGAATGAGCAGTTCTTC	CSARDGGAGVRNEQFF
TRBJ1-2	TRBV7-2	-	-	TGTGCCAGCAGCCTCTCGGGATACTTGGGCTACACCTTC	CASSLSGYLGYTF
TRBJ1-6	TRBV7-2	-	-	TGTGCCAGCAGCCGAGCAGGGTCGGAGAGTTCACCCCTCCACTTT	CASSRAGSESSPLHF
TRBJ2-7	TRBV9	few	-	TGTGCCAGCAGCGTCGACGGGGGCGAGCAGTACTTC	CASSVDGGEQYF
TRBJ2-7	TRBV11-2	-	-	TGTGCCAGCAGCTCTTCCCGGGACGGACCCTACGAGCAGTACTTC	CASSSSRDGPYEQYF
TRBJ2-3	TRBV6-1	-	-	TGTGCCAGCAGTGAAGGGGCGGGGGCATTCACAGATACGCAGTATTTT	CASSEGAGAFTDTQYF
TRBJ1-1	TRBV4-3	-	-	TGCGCCAGCAGCCAAGGGGCGGGGGCTTCTGAAGCTTTCTTT	CASSQGAGASEAFF
TRBJ2-7	TRBV4-1	-	-	TGCGCCAGCAGCCAAGTTCCCTTAACCTACGAGCAGTACTTC	CASSQVPLTYEQYF
TRBJ2-1	TRBV3-1	-	-	TGTGCCAGCAGCCAAGGGACCCCGAGAAATGAGCAGTTCTTC	CASSQGTPRNEQFF